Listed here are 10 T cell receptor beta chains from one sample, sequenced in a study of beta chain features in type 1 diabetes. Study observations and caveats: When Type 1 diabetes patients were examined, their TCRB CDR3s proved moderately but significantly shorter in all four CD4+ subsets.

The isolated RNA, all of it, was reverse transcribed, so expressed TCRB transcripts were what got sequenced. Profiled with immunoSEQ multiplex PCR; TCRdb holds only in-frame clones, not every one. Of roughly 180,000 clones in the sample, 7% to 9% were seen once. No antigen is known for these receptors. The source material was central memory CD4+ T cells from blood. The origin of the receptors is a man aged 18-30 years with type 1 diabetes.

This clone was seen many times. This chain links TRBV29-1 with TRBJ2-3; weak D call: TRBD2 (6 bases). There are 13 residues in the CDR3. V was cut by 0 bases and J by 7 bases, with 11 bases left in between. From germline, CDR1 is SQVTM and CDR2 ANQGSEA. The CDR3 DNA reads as TGCAGCGTTGAAGATGGAGGGACCCATACGCAGTATTTT. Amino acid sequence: CSVEDGGTHTQYF.

As DNA, the CDR3 is TGCGCCAGCAGCTTGGGAGGTAGCGGGGGCCAAGAGACCCAGTACTTC. It encodes CASSLGGSGGQETQYF. The rearrangement uses TRBV5-1 and TRBJ2-5; TRBD2 aligns across 9 bases. This CDR3 has 16 residues. Trimming at V came to 0 bases and at J to 1 base, leaving 4 bases not matched to a gene. Germline-derived CDR1 and CDR2 are SGHRS and YFSETQ.

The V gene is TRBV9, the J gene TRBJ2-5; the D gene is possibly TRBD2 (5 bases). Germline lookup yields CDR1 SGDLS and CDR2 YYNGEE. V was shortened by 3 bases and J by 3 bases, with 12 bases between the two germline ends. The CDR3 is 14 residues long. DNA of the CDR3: TGTGCCAGCAGCGCGTCAGGAGGTAAAGAGACCCAGTACTTC. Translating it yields CASSASGGKETQYF.

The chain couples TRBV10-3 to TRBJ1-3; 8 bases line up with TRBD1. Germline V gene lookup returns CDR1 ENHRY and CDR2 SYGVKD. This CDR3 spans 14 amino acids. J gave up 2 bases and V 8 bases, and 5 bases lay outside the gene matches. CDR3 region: CAIGQGGTGNTIYF. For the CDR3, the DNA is TGTGCCATCGGACAGGGTGGTACTGGAAACACCATATATTTT.

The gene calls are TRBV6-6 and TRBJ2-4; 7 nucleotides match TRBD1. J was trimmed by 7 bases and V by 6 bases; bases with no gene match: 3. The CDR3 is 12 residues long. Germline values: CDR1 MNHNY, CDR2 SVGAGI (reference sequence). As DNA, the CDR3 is TGTGCCAGCAGCCGACAGGGTAACATTCAGTACTTC. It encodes CASSRQGNIQYF.

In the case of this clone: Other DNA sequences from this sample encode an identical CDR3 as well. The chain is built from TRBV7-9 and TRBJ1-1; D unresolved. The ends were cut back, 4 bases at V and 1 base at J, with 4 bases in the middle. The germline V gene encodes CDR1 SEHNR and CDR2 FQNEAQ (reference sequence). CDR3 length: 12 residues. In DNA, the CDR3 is TGTGCCAGCAGCTCCCAGAACACTGAAGCTTTCTTT. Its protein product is CASSSQNTEAFF.

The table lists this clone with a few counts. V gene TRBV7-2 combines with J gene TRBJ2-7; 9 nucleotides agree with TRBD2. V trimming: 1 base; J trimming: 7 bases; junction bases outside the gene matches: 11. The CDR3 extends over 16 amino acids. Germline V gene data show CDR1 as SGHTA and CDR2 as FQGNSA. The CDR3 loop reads CASSLVWLAGAGEQYF. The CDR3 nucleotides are TGTGCCAGCAGCTTAGTCTGGTTAGCGGGAGCCGGAGAGCAGTACTTC.

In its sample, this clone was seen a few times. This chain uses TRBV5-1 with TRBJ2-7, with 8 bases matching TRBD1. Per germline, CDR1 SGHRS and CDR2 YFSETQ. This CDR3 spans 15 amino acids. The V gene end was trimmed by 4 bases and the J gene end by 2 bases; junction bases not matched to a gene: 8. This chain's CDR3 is CASSTSGTGTYEQYF. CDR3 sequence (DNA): TGCGCCAGCAGCACTTCCGGGACAGGCACCTACGAGCAGTACTTC.

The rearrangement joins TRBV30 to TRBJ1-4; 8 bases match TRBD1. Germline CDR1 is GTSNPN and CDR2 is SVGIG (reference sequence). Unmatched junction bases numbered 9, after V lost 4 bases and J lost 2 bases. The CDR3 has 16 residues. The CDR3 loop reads CAWTAGGRGTNEKLFF. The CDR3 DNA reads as TGTGCCTGGACTGCAGGGGGCCGTGGTACTAATGAAAAACTGTTTTTT.

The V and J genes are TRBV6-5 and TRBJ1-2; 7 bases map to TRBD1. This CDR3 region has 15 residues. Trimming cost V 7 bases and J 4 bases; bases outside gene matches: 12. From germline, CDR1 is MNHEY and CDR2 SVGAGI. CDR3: CASISSWTGGYGYTF. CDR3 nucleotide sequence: TGTGCCAGCATTTCCAGCTGGACAGGCGGCTATGGCTACACCTTC.